These 28 T cell receptor beta chains were all obtained from the same sample, sequenced in a study of blood T cells in healthy people across ages. The authors ran a second PCR of about 6 to 11 cycles using a sample-barcoded 5' primer and a J-beta primer mix. TCRdb called the 5' RACE reads again in MiXCR, with one record for every CDR3 protein. The sample shows hundreds of thousands of distinct CDR3 sequences, less than 40% of them seen only once. Sample: blood. Every receptor here comes from a woman at least 80 years old in good health.

About this clonotype itself: The junction does not match germline at one end; this may be a read error. Here the CDR3 DNA reads TGCGGTGCCCCATGGGGAGGGAACTATGGCTACACCTTC. This gives the protein CGAPWGGNYGYTF. V and J are TRBV20-1 and TRBJ1-2; no reliable D call. The V gene's germline CDR1 is DFQATT and CDR2 SNEGSKA (reference sequence). The CDR3 has 13 amino acids.

This clonotype was observed many times. The DNA for the CDR3 is TGTGCCAGCAGCCATTCTGCATGGAGGACAGGGGGCTCCTACGAGCAGTACTTC. The encoded protein is CASSHSAWRTGGSYEQYF. This chain links TRBV3-1 with TRBJ2-7, with 10 positions matching TRBD1. This CDR3 is built from 18 residues. The J segment lost 0 bases and the V segment lost 3 bases, leaving 11 bases of the junction unmatched. Germline V lookup: CDR1 LGHDT, CDR2 YNNKEL (reference sequence).

In its sample, this clonotype was seen a few times. The chain recombines TRBV7-2 with TRBJ2-2; TRBD1 matches 8 bases. There are 15 residues in the CDR3. The J segment lost 3 bases and the V segment lost 5 bases, leaving 5 bases of the junction unmatched. Germline V gene sequence: CDR1 SGHTA, CDR2 FQGNSA. The CDR3, as DNA: TGTGCCAGCAGCATAGGACAGGGTCACACCGGGGAGCTGTTTTTT. Its protein product is CASSIGQGHTGELFF.

In this sample, this clonotype turned up many times. This sequence may be a read error, since a much larger clone differs from it by one base. The rearrangement links TRBV2 to TRBJ2-7, with D uncertain. V lost 7 bases and J 0 bases, leaving 7 bases between the germline ends. The CDR3 extends over 12 amino acids. From germline, CDR1 is SNHLY and CDR2 FYNNEI. This CDR3 is CASTRSSYEQYF. The CDR3 nucleotides read TGTGCCAGCACCCGGAGCTCCTACGAGCAGTACTTC. The full variable domain, its missing parts supplied by reference TRBV2 and TRBJ2-7, is EPEVTQTPSHQVTQMGQEVILRCVPISNHLYFYWYRQILGQKVEFLVSFYNNEISEKSEIFDDQFSVERPDGSNFTLKIRSTKLEDSAMYFCASTRSSYEQYFGPGTRLTVT.

This clonotype has at least ten counts. The V gene is TRBV20-1, the J gene TRBJ2-1; the match to TRBD2 covers 10 bases. The CDR3 has 15 amino acids. Per germline, CDR1 DFQATT and CDR2 SNEGSKA (reference sequence). J gave up 6 bases and V 2 bases, and 7 bases lay outside the gene matches. In nucleotides, the CDR3 is TGCAGTGCTAGACTAAAGCGGGGGGGCTTCAATGAGCAGTTCTTC. This encodes CSARLKRGGFNEQFF.

In its sample, this clonotype was seen many times. The chain is built from TRBV5-6 and TRBJ2-7; 7 nucleotides align to TRBD1. The J call could be wrong; TRBJ2-5 is a better fit for the DNA end. This CDR3 is built from 18 residues. CDR1 is SGHDT, CDR2 YYEEEE, per germline. Here the CDR3 DNA reads TGTGCCAGCAGCTTTTCTGGGACAGCAGAGATCCGACGGAGGACCCAGTACTTC. It encodes CASSFSGTAEIRRRTQYF.

About this clonotype itself: This may be a read error, as it is one base from a much larger clone. V and J are TRBV7-2 and TRBJ2-3; perhaps D is TRBD1 or TRBD2 (6 bases each). Germline values: CDR1 SGHTA, CDR2 FQGNSA. This CDR3 is built from 14 residues. Here the CDR3 reads CASSEGGSLNTQCF. The CDR3 DNA reads as TGTGCCAGCAGCGAAGGGGGGAGTTTAAATACGCAGTGTTTT.

This clonotype was counted at least ten times. The rearrangement links TRBV6-6 to TRBJ2-3; 11 bases match TRBD2. V shed 6 bases and J 0 bases; nucleotides not matched to a gene: 2. CDR1 is MNHNY and CDR2 is SVGAGI in the germline V gene (reference sequence). The CDR3 loop spans 15 amino acids. CDR3 residues: CASRGTSGSTDTQYF. CDR3 DNA sequence: TGTGCCAGCAGGGGGACTAGCGGAAGCACAGATACGCAGTATTTT.

In this sample, this clonotype turned up many times. V gene TRBV6-2 or TRBV6-3 combines with J gene TRBJ2-6, with TRBD1 matching 8 bases. In germline, CDR1 is MNHEY, CDR2 SVGEGT. V lost 8 bases, J lost 0 bases, and 12 bases stayed unmatched. The CDR3 extends over 18 amino acids. The DNA for the CDR3 is TGTGCCAGCGCTAAAAGAGCAGGGGGCCCCTCTGGGGCCAACGTCCTGACTTTC. It is translated as CASAKRAGGPSGANVLTF.

V and J are TRBV20-1 and TRBJ2-7; TRBD2 might be the D (5 bases). Trimming stripped 5 bases from V and 4 bases from J, with 18 bases between. Germline CDR1 reads DFQATT; CDR2 reads SNEGSKA (reference sequence). The CDR3 extends over 14 amino acids. The CDR3 sequence: CSALASIGPYEQYF. As DNA, the CDR3 is TGCAGTGCTTTAGCTAGCATCGGACCTTACGAGCAGTACTTC.

The CDR3, as DNA: TGCAGTGCTAGAGTATTAGCCGGACAGGGGGAGAGCACCGGGGAGCTGTTTTTT. Amino acid sequence: CSARVLAGQGESTGELFF. This chain connects TRBV20-1 to TRBJ2-2; TRBD1 matches 10 bases. Germline lookup yields CDR1 DFQATT and CDR2 SNEGSKA (reference sequence). V shed 1 base, J shed 4 bases, and the junction held 12 bases outside the gene matches. The CDR3 is 18 residues long.

In this sample, this clonotype turned up many times. The CDR3: CSASLRGGHTDTQYF. In nucleotides, the CDR3 is TGCAGTGCTAGTTTGCGGGGGGGCCACACAGATACGCAGTATTTT. This rearrangement joins TRBV20-1 to TRBJ2-3; 9 bases align to TRBD2. The CDR3 runs to 15 residues. J was trimmed by 2 bases and V by 3 bases; bases with no gene match: 6. Germline CDR1 reads DFQATT; CDR2 reads SNEGSKA (reference sequence).

The rearrangement uses TRBV28 and TRBJ1-4; D perhaps matches TRBD1 (5 bases). Trimming took 3 bases from V and 6 from J, leaving 11 bases between them. The CDR3 runs 14 residues. CDR1 and CDR2 from the germline V gene are MDHEN and SYDVKM. The CDR3 DNA reads TGTGCCAGCAGTTTTCTCCAGGGTCATGAAAAACTGTTTTTT. It specifies CASSFLQGHEKLFF.

This clonotype showed up just a few times. A read error may be the cause here, since a much bigger clone is one base away. This sequence joins TRBV12-3 or TRBV12-4 and TRBJ2-5; D remains ambiguous. Trimming stripped 3 bases from V and 11 bases from J, with 16 bases between. The CDR3 is made up of 13 amino acids. The CDR3 coding sequence is TGTGCCAGCAGTTTGGGCGGCCCCGATGAGCAGTACTTC. Residues: CASSLGGPDEQYF.

The table lists this clonotype with many counts. The V gene is TRBV10-3, the J gene TRBJ2-7; 7 bases agree with TRBD1. V lost 2 bases and J lost 2; bases outside the gene matches: 3. Germline V gene lookup returns CDR1 ENHRY and CDR2 SYGVKD. CDR3 length: 14 residues. CDR3 amino acids: CAISERTGPYEQYF. CDR3 nucleotide sequence: TGTGCCATCAGTGAGCGGACAGGACCCTACGAGCAGTACTTC.

The gene calls are TRBV5-1 and TRBJ2-7; no firm D call. The germline CDR1 and CDR2 sequences are SGHRS and YFSETQ. This CDR3 region has 14 residues. Between the trimmed V and J ends, which lost 4 bases and 3 bases, there was a span of 14 bases. Here the CDR3 reads CASSLSTDYYEQYF. The CDR3 DNA follows: TGCGCCAGCAGCCTCTCGACCGATTACTACGAGCAGTACTTC. The entire variable domain, with the rest obtained from reference TRBV5-1 and TRBJ2-7, is as follows: KAGVTQTPRYLIKTRGQQVTLSCSPISGHRSVSWYQQTPGQGLQFLFEYFSETQRNKGNFPGRFSGRQFSNSRSEMNVSTLELGDSALYLCASSLSTDYYEQYFGPGTRLTVT.

The chain recombines TRBV9 with TRBJ1-3, with no clear D. The CDR3 spans 14 residues. Germline assignment: CDR1 SGDLS and CDR2 YYNGEE. The V end lost 0 bases, the J end lost 4 bases, and 8 bases lay between the germline ends. The CDR3: CASSVGKNGNTIYF. The CDR3, as DNA: TGTGCCAGCAGCGTAGGGAAAAACGGAAACACCATATATTTT.

This clonotype was observed at least ten times. V is TRBV6-1 and J is TRBJ2-7, with TRBD1 identical over 7 bases. J gave up 2 bases and V 7 bases, and 8 bases lay outside the gene matches. This CDR3 is built from 14 residues. CDR1 is MNHNS and CDR2 is SASEGT in the germline V gene. The CDR3 nucleotides read TGTGCCAGCACCCGACAGGGTCGGACCTACGAGCAGTACTTC. It specifies CASTRQGRTYEQYF.

This clonotype appeared a few times. This chain uses TRBV29-1 with TRBJ2-3; 9 bases map to TRBD2. J lost 0 bases, V lost 5 bases, and 15 bases had no gene match. The CDR3 sequence is 18 residues long. Germline CDR1 and CDR2: SQVTM and ANQGSEA. The CDR3 here is CSVQRVAGAKTSTDTQYF. The CDR3 coding sequence is TGCAGCGTTCAACGGGTAGCGGGAGCCAAAACTAGCACAGATACGCAGTATTTT.

The table lists this clonotype with a few counts. The chain links TRBV11-2 to TRBJ1-1; 10 positions agree with TRBD1. The CDR3 loop spans 15 amino acids. V dropped 3 bases and J dropped 1; count of bases not matched to a gene: 2. Germline CDR1 and CDR2: SGHAT and FQNNGV. The CDR3 sequence: CASSFRTGGNTEAFF. CDR3 DNA sequence: TGTGCCAGCAGCTTCAGGACAGGGGGGAACACTGAAGCTTTCTTT.

This clonotype was picked up many times. This rearrangement joins TRBV12-3 or TRBV12-4 to TRBJ1-4; D is undetermined. This CDR3 has 14 residues. The V and J ends lost 3 bases and 8 bases respectively, with 13 bases between them. The CDR3 is CASSFGGPGEKLFF. The CDR3 nucleotides read TGTGCCAGCAGTTTCGGCGGGCCGGGGGAAAAACTGTTTTTT.

This clonotype was recorded many times. The genes are TRBV30 and TRBJ1-1; D uncertain. Trimming stripped 0 bases from V and 7 bases from J, with 9 bases between. There are 12 residues in the CDR3. Germline V gives CDR1 GTSNPN, CDR2 SVGIG (reference sequence). The CDR3 bases are TGTGCCTGGAGTGTACTACTGGGTGAAGCTTTCTTT. Translating gives CAWSVLLGEAFF.

The chain combines TRBV20-1 with TRBJ1-5; 8 bases align to TRBD1. The V gene's germline CDR1 is DFQATT and CDR2 SNEGSKA (reference sequence). The trim removed 7 bases at V and 5 bases at J, leaving 13 bases unmatched. CDR3 length: 15 amino acids. As DNA, the CDR3 is TGCAGTGTCAAGAGTGAGACAGGGGAACATCAGCCCCAGCATTTT. It translates to CSVKSETGEHQPQHF.

On this clonotype itself: This may be a read error: a much more frequent sequence differs by one nucleotide. V and J are TRBV12-3 or TRBV12-4 and TRBJ2-5; 7 bases are a match to TRBD1. CDR3 length: 13 amino acids. Trimming at V came to 7 bases and at J to 11 bases, leaving 13 bases not matched to a gene. The DNA of the CDR3 is TGTGCCAGCATGGGGACAGTGGAAAATGAGCAGTACTTC. Residues: CASMGTVENEQYF.

This clonotype was recorded only once. V is TRBV28 and J is TRBJ1-2; 8 nucleotides line up with TRBD1. The V gene end was trimmed by 6 bases and the J gene end by 2 bases; junction bases not matched to a gene: 8. Germline-derived CDR1 and CDR2 are MDHEN and SYDVKM. The CDR3 totals 15 residues. The CDR3 reads CASRDRAPENYGYTF. The CDR3 DNA reads as TGTGCCAGCAGGGACAGGGCCCCTGAGAACTATGGCTACACCTTC.

This clonotype has only a few counts. V usage is TRBV20-1 and J usage is TRBJ1-1; D is perhaps TRBD1 (5 bases). Trimming removed 7 bases at V and 2 bases at J, with 17 bases between. There are 14 residues in the CDR3. CDR1 is DFQATT and CDR2 is SNEGSKA in the germline V gene (reference sequence). The CDR3 region is CSVTLGGGNTEAFF. For the CDR3, the DNA is TGCAGTGTCACCTTGGGGGGGGGAAACACTGAAGCTTTCTTT.

This clonotype turned up a few times. V gene TRBV5-1 combines with J gene TRBJ1-1; possibly TRBD1 for D (6 bases). CDR3 length: 16 residues. The germline V and J ends were trimmed by 5 bases and 1 base, with 18 bases remaining between them. Germline V gives CDR1 SGHRS, CDR2 YFSETQ. In DNA, the CDR3 is TGCGCCAGCAGTGGGGGCTTGGTACCGACGAACACTGAAGCTTTCTTT. It encodes CASSGGLVPTNTEAFF. Based on the CDR3 plus reference TRBV5-1 and TRBJ1-1, the full variable domain is KAGVTQTPRYLIKTRGQQVTLSCSPISGHRSVSWYQQTPGQGLQFLFEYFSETQRNKGNFPGRFSGRQFSNSRSEMNVSTLELGDSALYLCASSGGLVPTNTEAFFGQGTRLTVV.

This clonotype was seen many times. The chain combines TRBV27 with TRBJ2-6; possible D gene TRBD2, 7 bases. CDR3 size: 16 residues. From germline, CDR1 is MNHEY and CDR2 SMNVEV (reference sequence). V was trimmed by 6 bases and J by 4 bases, leaving 16 bases between them. The CDR3 DNA reads TGTGCCAGCAGCCCAATAGGGGGGGTCGGGGCCAACGTCCTGACTTTC. This gives the protein CASSPIGGVGANVLTF.